A selection of T cell receptor beta chains follows, all from one sample in a study of blood T cell repertoires in COVID-19. Assay: immunoSEQ multiplex PCR; the TCRdb copy retains only in-frame clones and omits some. The table has a few hundred thousand clones, around 90% seen once. Sequenced: peripheral blood. The receptor source for this set is a woman in her thirties or forties who had recovered from COVID-19. Each CDR3 is given with its conserved first and last residue. The D gene is left open where the match is weak. Rows may omit the clone size; those that give it use once, few, many or a size class.

d_gene	j_gene	abundance	v_gene	CDR3nt	CDR3aa
TRBD1	TRBJ1-1	once	TRBV6-5	TGTGCCAGCGTGACCGGGACAGGGGGCACTGAAGCTTTCTTT	CASVTGTGGTEAFF
NA	TRBJ1-2	few	TRBV28	TGTGCCAGCACCGGTGGGACGCAAGCGGGCGGCTACACCTTC	CASTGGTQAGGYTF
TRBD2	TRBJ2-7	NA	TRBV7-2	TGTGCCAGCAGCTCTTGGACTAGCTCGTCTTACGAGCAGTACTTC	CASSSWTSSSYEQYF
NA	TRBJ2-7	NA	TRBV11-3	TGTGCCAGCAGCTTGCGGACAGTCTACTCCTACGAGCAGTACTTC	CASSLRTVYSYEQYF
TRBD2	TRBJ2-7	NA	TRBV3-1/TRBV3-2	TGTGCCAGCAGCCAAGGGCTAGCGGGAGGGCCCGGGAGCTACGAGCAGTACTTC	CASSQGLAGGPGSYEQYF
TRBD2	TRBJ2-2	NA	TRBV7-9	TGTGCCAGCAGCTTAGCGGTAACTAGCGGGATGGACACCGGGGAGCTGTTTTTT	CASSLAVTSGMDTGELFF
TRBD2	TRBJ2-5	NA	TRBV18	TGTGCCAGCTCACGGGGGGGGAGCTGGAGAGAGACCCAGTACTTC	CASSRGGSWRETQYF
NA	TRBJ1-3	few	TRBV11-2	TGTGCCAGCAGCTTAGCCCTCGAGGGAAACACCATATATTTT	CASSLALEGNTIYF
NA	TRBJ2-2	once	TRBV6-5	TGTGCCAGCAGCCTTGGGGGGTCTGGCACCGGGGAGCTGTTTTTT	CASSLGGSGTGELFF
TRBD2	TRBJ2-1	many	TRBV18	TGTGCCAGCTCATACGGGACTAGCGGGGGGGGATCCTACAATGAGCAGTTCTTC	CASSYGTSGGGSYNEQFF
TRBD1	TRBJ2-2	few	TRBV6-5	TGTGCCAGCAGTCAGGACAGGGGGCACACCGGGGAGCTGTTTTTT	CASSQDRGHTGELFF
NA	TRBJ2-7	once	TRBV7-8	TGTGCCAGCAGCTTAGGTAACAGACAGGCTACCTACGAGCAGTACTTC	CASSLGNRQATYEQYF
TRBD2	TRBJ2-1	NA	TRBV6-6	TGTGCCAGCAGTCGGTTTCCCGGGACTAGCGGGAGGTACAATGAGCAGTTCTTC	CASSRFPGTSGRYNEQFF
NA	TRBJ1-5	few	TRBV2	TGTGCCAGCAAAGCGACAGGCTCTGGCAATCAGCCCCAGCATTTT	CASKATGSGNQPQHF
TRBD2	TRBJ2-3	NA	TRBV2	TGTGCCAGCAAATCGGGCGGGAGCAATAAGGATACGCAGTATTTT	CASKSGGSNKDTQYF
TRBD2	TRBJ2-1	NA	TRBV7-2	TGTGCCAGCAGCCCACCCCAGCGGGAGGGAAAGTTCTTC	CASSPPQREGKFF
TRBD2	TRBJ2-1	NA	TRBV19	TGTGCCAGTAGTATAGGACTAGCGGTTTACAATGAGCAGTTCTTC	CASSIGLAVYNEQFF